This entry is about one T cell receptor beta chain. This record comes from a study of blood T cells in healthy people across ages. The CDR3 runs to 15 residues. The V segment lost 0 bases and the J segment 1 base; nucleotides outside the gene matches: 3. CDR1 and CDR2 from the germline V gene are DFQATT and SNEGSKA (reference sequence). The second PCR ran about 6 to 11 cycles with a sample-barcoded 5' primer and J-beta primers. Any given sample supplied a minimum of 2.5 million CDR3-containing paired-end reads. TCRdb re-called the 5' RACE reads through MiXCR, storing one row per CDR3 protein. The sample lists approximately 800,000 distinct CDR3 sequences; 35% to 40% were seen once.

V usage is TRBV20-1 and J usage is TRBJ1-2; 9 bases map to TRBD1. The sequencing sample was made of blood. This sequence was found in a man aged 18 to 30 in good health. CDR3 in amino acids: CSARDRDRVNYGYTF. CDR3 coding DNA: TGCAGTGCTAGAGACCGGGACAGGGTTAACTATGGCTACACCTTC.